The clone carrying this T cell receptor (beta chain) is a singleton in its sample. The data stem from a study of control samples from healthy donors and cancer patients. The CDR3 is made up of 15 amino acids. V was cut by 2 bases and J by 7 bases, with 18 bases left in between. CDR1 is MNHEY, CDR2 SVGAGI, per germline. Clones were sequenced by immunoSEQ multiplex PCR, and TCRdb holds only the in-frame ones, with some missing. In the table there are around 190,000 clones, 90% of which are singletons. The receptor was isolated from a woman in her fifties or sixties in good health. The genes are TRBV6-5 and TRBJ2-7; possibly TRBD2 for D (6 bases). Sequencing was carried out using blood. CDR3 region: CASSYARAGLGEQYF. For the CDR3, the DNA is TGTGCCAGCAGTTACGCAAGGGCGGGGCTCGGGGAGCAGTACTTC.